This T cell receptor beta chain was captured in a study of cytomegalovirus exposure and HLA in healthy donors. Comment on this clone: Antigen: not known.

60 Vbeta and 13 Jbeta primers were used in PCR. Sequencing used immunoSEQ multiplex PCR; TCRdb keeps in-frame clones, though not all of them. The sample contains about 200,000 clones, roughly 74% of which appear only once. Study outcomes and limitations: A few chains tied to CMV proved CMV antigen-specific in vitro. In a later analysis, parvovirus B19, influenza, CMV and Epstein-Barr virus appeared linked to several top co-occurrence clusters.

The CDR3 sequence is 12 residues long. Germline CDR1 SGDLS, CDR2 YYNGEE. Trimming cost V 4 bases and J 7 bases, with 11 bases left between them. This chain joins TRBV9 and TRBJ2-5, with D possibly being TRBD2 (5 bases). The sequencing sample was made of PBMCs. The sequence was collected from a woman aged 25 to 39 in good health and CMV-seropositive. The CDR3: CASSPSGLTQYF. The CDR3 nucleotides read TGTGCCAGCAGCCCGTCGGGGTTGACCCAGTACTTC.